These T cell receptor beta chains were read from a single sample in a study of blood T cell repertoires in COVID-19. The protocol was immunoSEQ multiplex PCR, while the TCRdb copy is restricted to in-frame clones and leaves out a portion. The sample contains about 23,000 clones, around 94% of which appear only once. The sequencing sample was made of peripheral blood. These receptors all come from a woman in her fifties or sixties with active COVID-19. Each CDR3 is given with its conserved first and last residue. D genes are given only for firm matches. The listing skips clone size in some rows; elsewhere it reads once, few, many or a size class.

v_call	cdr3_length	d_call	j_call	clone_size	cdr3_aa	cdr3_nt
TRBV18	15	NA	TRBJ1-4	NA	CASSQAQGNLEKLFF	TGTGCCAGCTCACAAGCACAGGGAAACCTGGAAAAACTGTTTTTT
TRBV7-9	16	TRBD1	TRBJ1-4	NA	CASIQGDTATNEKLFF	TGTGCCAGCATCCAGGGGGACACTGCAACTAATGAAAAACTGTTTTTT
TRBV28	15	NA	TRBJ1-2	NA	CASSSWTSHGYGYTF	TGTGCCAGCAGTTCCTGGACATCCCATGGGTATGGCTACACCTTC
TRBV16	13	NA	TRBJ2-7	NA	CASTIDQGVEQYF	TGTGCCAGCACCATTGACCAGGGTGTGGAGCAGTACTTC
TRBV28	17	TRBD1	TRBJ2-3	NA	CASRSPQGATSTDTQYF	TGTGCCAGCAGAAGCCCCCAGGGGGCCACTAGCACAGATACGCAGTATTTT
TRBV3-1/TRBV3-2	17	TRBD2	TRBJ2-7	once	CASSHTEREWSSYEQYF	TGTGCCAGCAGCCACACCGAGCGGGAGTGGAGCTCCTACGAGCAGTACTTC
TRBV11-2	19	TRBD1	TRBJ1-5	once	CASSSKAPGQGALGQPQHF	TGTGCCAGCAGCTCAAAAGCACCGGGACAGGGGGCCTTAGGTCAGCCCCAGCATTTT
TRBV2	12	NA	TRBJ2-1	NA	CASRANLEEQFF	TGTGCCAGCAGAGCCAATCTGGAGGAGCAGTTCTTC
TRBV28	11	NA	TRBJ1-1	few	CASSWAAEAFF	TGTGCCAGCAGTTGGGCTGCTGAAGCTTTCTTT
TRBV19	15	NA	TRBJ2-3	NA	CASSIQAKYTDTQYF	TGTGCCAGTAGTATTCAGGCGAAATACACAGATACGCAGTATTTT
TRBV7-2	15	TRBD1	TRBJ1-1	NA	CASSPMGQGQAEAFF	TGTGCCAGCAGCCCGATGGGACAGGGGCAGGCTGAAGCTTTCTTT
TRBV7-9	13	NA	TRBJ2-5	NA	CASRVLVQGTQYF	TGTGCCAGCAGGGTCCTAGTGCAGGGGACCCAGTACTTC
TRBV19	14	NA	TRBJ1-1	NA	CASSMSSTNTEAFF	TGTGCCAGTAGTATGTCGAGTACGAACACTGAAGCTTTCTTT
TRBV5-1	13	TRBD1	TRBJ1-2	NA	CASSSLQGNGYTF	TGCGCCAGCAGCTCTCTACAGGGGAATGGCTACACCTTC
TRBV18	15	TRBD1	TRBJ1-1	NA	CASSPLTGADTEAFF	TGTGCCAGCTCACCCCTGACAGGGGCGGACACTGAAGCTTTCTTT
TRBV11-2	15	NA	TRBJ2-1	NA	CASIKRSGTGNEQFF	TGTGCCAGCATCAAAAGGTCGGGGACTGGCAATGAGCAGTTCTTC
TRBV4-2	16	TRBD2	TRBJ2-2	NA	CASSPTAGANTGELFF	TGTGCCAGCAGCCCGACAGCGGGAGCGAACACCGGGGAGCTGTTTTTT
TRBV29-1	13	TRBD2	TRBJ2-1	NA	CSVRWGGNNEQFF	TGCAGCGTTAGGTGGGGGGGAAACAATGAGCAGTTCTTC
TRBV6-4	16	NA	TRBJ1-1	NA	CASKPDTGVVDTEAFF	TGTGCCAGCAAGCCGGACACAGGCGTAGTCGACACTGAAGCTTTCTTT
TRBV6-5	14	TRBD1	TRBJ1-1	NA	CASSNRGLKAEAFF	TGTGCCAGCAGTAACAGGGGCCTGAAGGCTGAAGCTTTCTTT
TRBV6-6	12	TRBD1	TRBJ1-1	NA	CASRTGGTEAFF	TGTGCCAGCAGAACAGGGGGGACTGAAGCTTTCTTT
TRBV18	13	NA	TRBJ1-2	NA	CASSPVGDYGYTF	TGTGCCAGCTCACCGGTCGGAGACTATGGCTACACCTTC
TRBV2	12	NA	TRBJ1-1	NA	CASLNLNTEAFF	TGTGCCAGCCTTAACTTGAACACTGAAGCTTTCTTT
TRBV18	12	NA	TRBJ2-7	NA	CASSPYRGEQYF	TGTGCCAGCTCACCATATAGAGGCGAGCAGTACTTC